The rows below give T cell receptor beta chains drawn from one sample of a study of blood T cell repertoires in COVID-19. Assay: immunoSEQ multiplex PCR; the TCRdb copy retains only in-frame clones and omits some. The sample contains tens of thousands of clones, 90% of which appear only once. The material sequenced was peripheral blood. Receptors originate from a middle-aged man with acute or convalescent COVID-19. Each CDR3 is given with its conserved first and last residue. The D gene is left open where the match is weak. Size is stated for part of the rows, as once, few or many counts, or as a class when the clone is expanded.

CDR3nt: TGTGCCAGCAGCGTAGAGGTCGGGTGGTCGAGGCCCCTTTCCTACGAGCAGTACTTC
CDR3aa: CASSVEVGWSRPLSYEQYF
j_gene: TRBJ2-7
v_gene: TRBV9
d_gene: .
abundance: .

CDR3nt: TGTGCCAGCAGCCTCCGGGACAGGGTGTATACGCAGTATTTT
CDR3aa: CASSLRDRVYTQYF
j_gene: TRBJ2-3
v_gene: TRBV3-1/TRBV3-2
d_gene: TRBD1
abundance: .

CDR3nt: TGTGCCAGCAGCGCGACAGGGATTAAGACCGGGGAGCTGTTTTTT
CDR3aa: CASSATGIKTGELFF
j_gene: TRBJ2-2
v_gene: TRBV9
d_gene: TRBD1
abundance: .

CDR3nt: TGTGCCAGCAGTAATCTCGGGGGGACCTACAATGAGCAGTTCTTC
CDR3aa: CASSNLGGTYNEQFF
j_gene: TRBJ2-1
v_gene: TRBV27
d_gene: TRBD2
abundance: .

CDR3nt: TGTGCCAGCAGTGAACGTGGCGGGAGTTGGGGGAGGTCCAATGAGCAGTTCTTC
CDR3aa: CASSERGGSWGRSNEQFF
j_gene: TRBJ2-1
v_gene: TRBV6-1
d_gene: TRBD2
abundance: .

CDR3nt: TGTGCCAGCAGCTCTTCAACAGGGTTCCAGCCCCAGCATTTT
CDR3aa: CASSSSTGFQPQHF
j_gene: TRBJ1-5
v_gene: TRBV7-8
d_gene: .
abundance: .

CDR3nt: TGTGCCAGCAGCTTAGTAGGGGGACAGGGGGCGTACGAGCAGTACTTC
CDR3aa: CASSLVGGQGAYEQYF
j_gene: TRBJ2-7
v_gene: TRBV7-2
d_gene: TRBD1
abundance: once

CDR3nt: TGTGCCAGCAGTGAATCCGGGAATGAGCAGTTCTTC
CDR3aa: CASSESGNEQFF
j_gene: TRBJ2-1
v_gene: TRBV25-1
d_gene: .
abundance: .

CDR3nt: TGCGCCAGCAGCCAAGATGTTAGGGGGCCTGGAAACACCATATATTTT
CDR3aa: CASSQDVRGPGNTIYF
j_gene: TRBJ1-3
v_gene: TRBV4-3
d_gene: TRBD1
abundance: .

CDR3nt: TGTGCCAGCAGCACACTAGCGGGGGCCTACGAGCAGTACTTC
CDR3aa: CASSTLAGAYEQYF
j_gene: TRBJ2-7
v_gene: TRBV11-3
d_gene: TRBD2
abundance: .

CDR3nt: TGCGCCAGCAGCTCTAGCGGGGGGAACACCGGGGAGCTGTTTTTT
CDR3aa: CASSSSGGNTGELFF
j_gene: TRBJ2-2
v_gene: TRBV5-1
d_gene: TRBD2
abundance: few

CDR3nt: TGTGCCAGTAGTCTGAGGGGGAGATCAGATACGCAGTATTTT
CDR3aa: CASSLRGRSDTQYF
j_gene: TRBJ2-3
v_gene: TRBV19
d_gene: .
abundance: .

CDR3nt: TGTGCCAGCAGCTTGCTCGGGACTAGCGGGAGGGGGGCCGGGGAGCTGTTTTTT
CDR3aa: CASSLLGTSGRGAGELFF
j_gene: TRBJ2-2
v_gene: TRBV7-2
d_gene: TRBD2
abundance: .

CDR3nt: TGTGCCATCAGTGAAAGCGTCGGTGAAGCTTTCTTT
CDR3aa: CAISESVGEAFF
j_gene: TRBJ1-1
v_gene: TRBV10-3
d_gene: .
abundance: .

CDR3nt: TGCGCCAGCAGCTTGGGATCCTACAGCTACGAGCAGTACTTC
CDR3aa: CASSLGSYSYEQYF
j_gene: TRBJ2-7
v_gene: TRBV5-1
d_gene: .
abundance: .

CDR3nt: TGTGCCAGCAGTAGAGACAGGGTCGGAGAGACCCAGTACTTC
CDR3aa: CASSRDRVGETQYF
j_gene: TRBJ2-5
v_gene: TRBV27
d_gene: TRBD1
abundance: .

CDR3nt: TGTGCCAGCAGTGACTACCCCTCTGCGGCAGATACGCAGTATTTT
CDR3aa: CASSDYPSAADTQYF
j_gene: TRBJ2-3
v_gene: TRBV25-1
d_gene: .
abundance: .

CDR3nt: TGTGCCAGCAGCCCAAGGGGGAGCGGGAGTACCTACAATGAGCAGTTCTTC
CDR3aa: CASSPRGSGSTYNEQFF
j_gene: TRBJ2-1
v_gene: TRBV11-2
d_gene: TRBD2
abundance: .

CDR3nt: TGTGCCAGCTGGACAGACTCCTATAATTCACCCCTCCACTTT
CDR3aa: CASWTDSYNSPLHF
j_gene: TRBJ1-6
v_gene: TRBV6-5
d_gene: .
abundance: .

CDR3nt: TGCGCCAGCAGCTTGAGATACAGGGCTAACTATGGCTACACCTTC
CDR3aa: CASSLRYRANYGYTF
j_gene: TRBJ1-2
v_gene: TRBV5-1
d_gene: .
abundance: .

CDR3nt: TGTGCCAGCAGCTTCAGCGGGAGTGGCGATGAGCAGTTCTTC
CDR3aa: CASSFSGSGDEQFF
j_gene: TRBJ2-1
v_gene: TRBV11-3
d_gene: TRBD2
abundance: .

CDR3nt: TGTGCCAGCAGTCGGGACAGGAATAGGTCACCCCTCCACTTT
CDR3aa: CASSRDRNRSPLHF
j_gene: TRBJ1-6
v_gene: TRBV6-5
d_gene: TRBD1
abundance: once

CDR3nt: TGTGCCAGCAGCTTCCCGGGAGGTAACCAAGAGACCCAGTACTTC
CDR3aa: CASSFPGGNQETQYF
j_gene: TRBJ2-5
v_gene: TRBV5-8
d_gene: TRBD2
abundance: .

CDR3nt: TGCAGCGCCTCACTACTAGCGGGAGGGGGTGAGCAGTTCTTC
CDR3aa: CSASLLAGGGEQFF
j_gene: TRBJ2-1
v_gene: TRBV29-1
d_gene: TRBD2
abundance: .

CDR3nt: TGTGCCTGGAGTACCAGGGGCGCGGGTGTCTACAATGAGCAGTTCTTC
CDR3aa: CAWSTRGAGVYNEQFF
j_gene: TRBJ2-1
v_gene: TRBV30
d_gene: .
abundance: .

CDR3nt: TGTGCCAGCAGCTTACGAGCGAACACCGGGGAGCTGTTTTTT
CDR3aa: CASSLRANTGELFF
j_gene: TRBJ2-2
v_gene: TRBV7-9
d_gene: .
abundance: few

CDR3nt: TGTGCCAGTCTTCCACTCGGGGGGCTAGGTGGCTACACCTTC
CDR3aa: CASLPLGGLGGYTF
j_gene: TRBJ1-2
v_gene: TRBV5-5
d_gene: .
abundance: .

CDR3nt: TGTGCCAGACATGGGGGGGTGTACCAAGAGACCCAGTACTTC
CDR3aa: CARHGGVYQETQYF
j_gene: TRBJ2-5
v_gene: TRBV19
d_gene: TRBD2
abundance: .

CDR3nt: TGTGCCAGCAGGGGTGCGGTCAGCAATCAGCCCCAGCATTTT
CDR3aa: CASRGAVSNQPQHF
j_gene: TRBJ1-5
v_gene: TRBV28
d_gene: .
abundance: .

CDR3nt: TGTGCCAGCAGTTTAGGACTAGCGGGAAGTGCAAGAGGTGAGCAGTTCTTC
CDR3aa: CASSLGLAGSARGEQFF
j_gene: TRBJ2-1
v_gene: TRBV27
d_gene: TRBD2
abundance: .

CDR3nt: TGTGCCAGCAGTCATGCGGGGACCTATGGCTACACCTTC
CDR3aa: CASSHAGTYGYTF
j_gene: TRBJ1-2
v_gene: TRBV6-6
d_gene: .
abundance: .

CDR3nt: TGTGCCAGCAGATCGGACAGTAACACCGGGGAGCTGTTTTTT
CDR3aa: CASRSDSNTGELFF
j_gene: TRBJ2-2
v_gene: TRBV6-5
d_gene: .
abundance: .

CDR3nt: TGTGCCAGCAGCTCGGGACTAGCGGGAGGAGAGACCCAGTACTTC
CDR3aa: CASSSGLAGGETQYF
j_gene: TRBJ2-5
v_gene: TRBV5-5
d_gene: TRBD2
abundance: .

CDR3nt: TGTGCCAGCCGGGACAGGCAAGAGACCCAGTACTTC
CDR3aa: CASRDRQETQYF
j_gene: TRBJ2-5
v_gene: TRBV27
d_gene: TRBD1
abundance: .

CDR3nt: TGTGCCAGCAGTTTAACCGTAGGGGGCAATCAGCCCCAGCATTTT
CDR3aa: CASSLTVGGNQPQHF
j_gene: TRBJ1-5
v_gene: TRBV6-5
d_gene: .
abundance: .

CDR3nt: TGTGCCAGCAGCGTAGGTGACAGTAAGACCTACGAGCAGTACTTC
CDR3aa: CASSVGDSKTYEQYF
j_gene: TRBJ2-7
v_gene: TRBV9
d_gene: .
abundance: .

CDR3nt: TGTGCCAGCAGCGTCACTAGCGGCTTCACAGATACGCAGTATTTT
CDR3aa: CASSVTSGFTDTQYF
j_gene: TRBJ2-3
v_gene: TRBV9
d_gene: TRBD2
abundance: .

CDR3nt: TGTGCCAGCAGCCCAGGGGCAACTAATGAAAAACTGTTTTTT
CDR3aa: CASSPGATNEKLFF
j_gene: TRBJ1-4
v_gene: TRBV11-2
d_gene: .
abundance: .

CDR3nt: TGTGCCACCAGCAGGCCCGACTTGACCAAAAACATTCAGTACTTC
CDR3aa: CATSRPDLTKNIQYF
j_gene: TRBJ2-4
v_gene: TRBV15
d_gene: .
abundance: .

CDR3nt: TGTGCCACCAGCAGAGGACACCCGAACACTGAAGCTTTCTTT
CDR3aa: CATSRGHPNTEAFF
j_gene: TRBJ1-1
v_gene: TRBV15
d_gene: .
abundance: .

CDR3nt: TGTGCCAGCAGATCCGGGACAGGGTCTAGTCAGCCCCAGCATTTT
CDR3aa: CASRSGTGSSQPQHF
j_gene: TRBJ1-5
v_gene: TRBV27
d_gene: TRBD1
abundance: .

CDR3nt: TGCGCCAGCTCCCGGGAGGGGGCGGGGGGCACTGAAGCTTTCTTT
CDR3aa: CASSREGAGGTEAFF
j_gene: TRBJ1-1
v_gene: TRBV5-1
d_gene: TRBD1
abundance: .

CDR3nt: TGTGCCAGTAGTATCAGTACTAGCAGCCATGAGCAGTTCTTC
CDR3aa: CASSISTSSHEQFF
j_gene: TRBJ2-1
v_gene: TRBV19
d_gene: .
abundance: .

CDR3nt: TGCAGTGCTAGTAGCCGCCGACTAGCGGGAGTTTACGCAGATACGCAGTATTTT
CDR3aa: CSASSRRLAGVYADTQYF
j_gene: TRBJ2-3
v_gene: TRBV20-1
d_gene: TRBD2
abundance: .

CDR3nt: TGTGCCAGCAGTGAAACAGGGTTTAACCACGAGCAGTACTTC
CDR3aa: CASSETGFNHEQYF
j_gene: TRBJ2-7
v_gene: TRBV2
d_gene: .
abundance: once

CDR3nt: TGTGCCAGCAGGGGGACTAGCGGGTCCTACGAGCAGTACTTC
CDR3aa: CASRGTSGSYEQYF
j_gene: TRBJ2-7
v_gene: TRBV6-1
d_gene: TRBD2
abundance: .

CDR3nt: TGTGCCAGCAGCTTGGTGCGACAGGGGGCCAAAAACATTCAGTACTTC
CDR3aa: CASSLVRQGAKNIQYF
j_gene: TRBJ2-4
v_gene: TRBV5-6
d_gene: TRBD1
abundance: .

CDR3nt: TGCGCCAGCAGCCGAACTAGCGCACAAGAGACCCAGTACTTC
CDR3aa: CASSRTSAQETQYF
j_gene: TRBJ2-5
v_gene: TRBV5-1
d_gene: TRBD2
abundance: .

CDR3nt: TGTGCCAGCAGTTTCCCCCTGGACAGATCATTCACAGATACGCAGTATTTT
CDR3aa: CASSFPLDRSFTDTQYF
j_gene: TRBJ2-3
v_gene: TRBV27
d_gene: .
abundance: few

CDR3nt: TGTGCCAGCAGCGTAGCAGGGTACAATTCACCCCTCCACTTT
CDR3aa: CASSVAGYNSPLHF
j_gene: TRBJ1-6
v_gene: TRBV9
d_gene: .
abundance: medium-sized

CDR3nt: TGTGCCAGCTCACCGGAGGGACTAGCGGTCTTTGGGCAGTACTTC
CDR3aa: CASSPEGLAVFGQYF
j_gene: TRBJ2-7
v_gene: TRBV18
d_gene: TRBD2
abundance: .

CDR3nt: TGTGCCAGCAGTTACGGGAGCCCCTACAATGAGCAGTTCTTC
CDR3aa: CASSYGSPYNEQFF
j_gene: TRBJ2-1
v_gene: TRBV6-5
d_gene: .
abundance: .

CDR3nt: TGTGCCAGCAGCCCGCGCATGGGGGCAGGTGAAGCTTTCTTT
CDR3aa: CASSPRMGAGEAFF
j_gene: TRBJ1-1
v_gene: TRBV7-8
d_gene: .
abundance: .

CDR3nt: TGTGCCAGCAGCCGCCGGGGAACCTACGAGCAGTACTTC
CDR3aa: CASSRRGTYEQYF
j_gene: TRBJ2-7
v_gene: TRBV27
d_gene: .
abundance: .

CDR3nt: TGTGCCAGCAGATCCGGGACTTGGCAGCCCCAGCATTTT
CDR3aa: CASRSGTWQPQHF
j_gene: TRBJ1-5
v_gene: TRBV6-5
d_gene: .
abundance: .

CDR3nt: TGTGCCAGCAGCCATCCCCAGGGGGGAAGCACAGATACGCAGTATTTT
CDR3aa: CASSHPQGGSTDTQYF
j_gene: TRBJ2-3
v_gene: TRBV3-1/TRBV3-2
d_gene: .
abundance: .

CDR3nt: TGTGCCAGCAGTTTAATGGCCCCTGAAGCTTTCTTT
CDR3aa: CASSLMAPEAFF
j_gene: TRBJ1-1
v_gene: TRBV12-3/TRBV12-4
d_gene: .
abundance: once

CDR3nt: TGTGCCAGCAGCCCATGGGGGGGTTGGAGCCAAGGTAATCAGCCCCAGCATTTT
CDR3aa: CASSPWGGWSQGNQPQHF
j_gene: TRBJ1-5
v_gene: TRBV7-2
d_gene: .
abundance: once

CDR3nt: TGTGCCAGCAGTTTAGGCAGGGTTGGAAACATTCAGTACTTC
CDR3aa: CASSLGRVGNIQYF
j_gene: TRBJ2-4
v_gene: TRBV27
d_gene: .
abundance: once